What follows is one T cell receptor beta chain and its context. The antigen is unknown. Using immunoSEQ multiplex PCR, the repertoire was profiled, and TCRdb retains in-frame clones only, with some absent. Here the sample spans 95,000 to 150,000 clones, approximately 90% being singletons. The data are from a study of T cell responses to AZD1222 COVID-19 vaccine. Points from the study as a whole: Of spike-specific TCRs, nearly half reportedly target regions left unmutated in variants. The study sampled repertoires only after the peak T cell response. Just a handful of people given AZD1222 tested seropositive at baseline. Among the donors, most were white British and more were female, and clonal diversity was possibly underestimated.

Germline CDR1 reads SGHTA; CDR2 reads FQGTGA. CDR3 length equals 16 residues. V gave up 4 bases and J gave up 2 bases, with 16 bases separating them. The clonotype originates from an adult in good health. The V and J genes are TRBV7-3 and TRBJ2-3, with D maybe TRBD2 (6 bases). The sample was peripheral blood, taken on day 0 of AZD1222 vaccination. This CDR3 is CASSSSGLTNTDTQYF. DNA for the CDR3: TGTGCCAGCAGCTCGTCGGGACTCACCAACACAGATACGCAGTATTTT.